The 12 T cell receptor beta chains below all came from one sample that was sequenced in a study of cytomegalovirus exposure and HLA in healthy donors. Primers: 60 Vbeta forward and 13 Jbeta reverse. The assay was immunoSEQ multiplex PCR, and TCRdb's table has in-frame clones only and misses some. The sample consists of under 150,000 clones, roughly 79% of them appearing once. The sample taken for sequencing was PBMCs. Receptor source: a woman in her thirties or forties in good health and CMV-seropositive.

The CDR3 DNA follows: TGTGCCAGCAGCTTAGGTAGCGGGGGACGAGAAAAACTGTTTTTT. It specifies CASSLGSGGREKLFF. The chain recombines TRBV11-2 with TRBJ1-4; D might be TRBD1 (5 bases). Germline CDR1 and CDR2: SGHAT and FQNNGV. The CDR3 has 15 residues. V lost 1 base and J lost 8, with 14 bases in between.

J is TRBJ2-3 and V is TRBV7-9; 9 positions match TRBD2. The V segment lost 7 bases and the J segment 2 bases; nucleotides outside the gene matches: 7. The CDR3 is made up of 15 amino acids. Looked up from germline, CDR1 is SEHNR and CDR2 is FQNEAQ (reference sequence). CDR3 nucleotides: TGTGCCAGCAACAAAGCGGGGGGAATCACAGATACGCAGTATTTT. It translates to CASNKAGGITDTQYF. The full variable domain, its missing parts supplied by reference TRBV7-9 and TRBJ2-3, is DTGVSQNPRHKITKRGQNVTFRCDPISEHNRLYWYRQTLGQGPEFLTYFQNEAQLEKSRLLSDRFSAERPKGSFSTLEIQRTEQGDSAMYLCASNKAGGITDTQYFGPGTRLTVL.

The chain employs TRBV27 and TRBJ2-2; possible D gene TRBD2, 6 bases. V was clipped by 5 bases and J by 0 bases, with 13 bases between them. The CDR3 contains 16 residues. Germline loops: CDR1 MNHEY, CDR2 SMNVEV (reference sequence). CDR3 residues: CASSNDGTPNTGELFF. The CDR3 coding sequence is TGTGCCAGCAGTAATGACGGGACTCCGAACACCGGGGAGCTGTTTTTT.

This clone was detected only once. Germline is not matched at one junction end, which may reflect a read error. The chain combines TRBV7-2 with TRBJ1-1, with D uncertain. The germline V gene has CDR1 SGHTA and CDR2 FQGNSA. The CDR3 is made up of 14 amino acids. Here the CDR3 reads CASSVATGSTEAFF. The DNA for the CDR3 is TGTGCCAGCAGCGTAGCTACGGGTAGCACTGAAGCTTTCTTT.

CDR3 loop: CASSRPSGGTSTDTQYF. CDR3 sequence (DNA): TGTGCCAGCAGCCGCCCTAGCGGGGGGACTAGCACAGATACGCAGTATTTT. The chain links TRBV13 to TRBJ2-3, with 11 bases that match TRBD2. This CDR3 comprises 17 residues. Germline lookup yields CDR1 PRHDT and CDR2 FYEKMQ (reference sequence). With 5 bases clipped from V and 0 bases from J, the junction kept 7 bases outside the gene matches.

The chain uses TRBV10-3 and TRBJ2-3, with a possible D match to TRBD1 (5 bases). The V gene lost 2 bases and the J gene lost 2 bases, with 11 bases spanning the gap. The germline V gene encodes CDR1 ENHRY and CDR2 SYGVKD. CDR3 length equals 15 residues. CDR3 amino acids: CAISEGALSTDTQYF. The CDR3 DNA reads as TGTGCCATCAGTGAGGGGGCACTTTCCACAGATACGCAGTATTTT.

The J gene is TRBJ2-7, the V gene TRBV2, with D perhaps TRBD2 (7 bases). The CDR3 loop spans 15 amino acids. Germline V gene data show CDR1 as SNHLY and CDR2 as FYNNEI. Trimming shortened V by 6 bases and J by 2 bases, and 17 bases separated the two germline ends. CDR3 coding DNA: TGTGCCAGCAGCGCGTCTGGGGGGGGGCCCTACGAGCAGTACTTC. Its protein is CASSASGGGPYEQYF.

The DNA for the CDR3 is TGTGCCAGCAGTGAACAAACAGGGTGGGGTTGGGAGCAGTACTTC. The encoded protein is CASSEQTGWGWEQYF. The chain joins TRBV6-1 to TRBJ2-7; TRBD1 is a possible D gene (6 bases). Between the trimmed V and J ends, which lost 2 bases and 7 bases, there was a span of 18 bases. CDR1 is MNHNS and CDR2 is SASEGT in the germline V gene. This CDR3 has 15 residues.

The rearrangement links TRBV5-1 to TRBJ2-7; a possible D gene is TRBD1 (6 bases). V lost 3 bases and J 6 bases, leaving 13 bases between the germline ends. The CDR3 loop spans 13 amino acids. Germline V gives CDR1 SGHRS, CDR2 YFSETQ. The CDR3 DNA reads TGCGCCAGCAGCTCCACAGGGACGGGCGAGCAGTACTTC. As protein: CASSSTGTGEQYF.

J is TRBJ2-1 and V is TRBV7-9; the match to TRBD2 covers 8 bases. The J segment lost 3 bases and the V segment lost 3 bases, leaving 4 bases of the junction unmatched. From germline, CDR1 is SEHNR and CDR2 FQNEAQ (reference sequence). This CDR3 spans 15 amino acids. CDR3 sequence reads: CASSLAGGLYNEQFF. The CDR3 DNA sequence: TGTGCCAGCAGCTTGGCGGGGGGACTCTACAATGAGCAGTTCTTC.

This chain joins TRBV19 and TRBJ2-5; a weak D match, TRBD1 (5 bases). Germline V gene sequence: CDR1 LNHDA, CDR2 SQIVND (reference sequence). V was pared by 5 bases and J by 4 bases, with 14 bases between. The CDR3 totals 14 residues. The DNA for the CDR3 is TGTGCCAGTAGTGAACAGGCCTCGAGAGAGACCCAGTACTTC. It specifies CASSEQASRETQYF.

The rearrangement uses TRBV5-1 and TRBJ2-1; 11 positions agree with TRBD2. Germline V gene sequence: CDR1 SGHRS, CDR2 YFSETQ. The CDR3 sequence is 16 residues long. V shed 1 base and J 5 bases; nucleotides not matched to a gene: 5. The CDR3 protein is CASSLRGTSGNNEQFF. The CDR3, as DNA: TGCGCCAGCAGCTTGAGGGGGACTAGCGGAAACAATGAGCAGTTCTTC.